This is a list of T cell receptor beta chains from one sample in a study of T-cell reconstitution after alpha-beta-depleted transplantation in children. TCRdb independently ran MiXCR on the PCR reads; one entry per CDR3 protein. The sample lists 450,000 to 600,000 distinct CDR3 sequences, 8% to 11% occurring once. The sample in question was PBMCs, obtained before TCRalphabeta/CD19-depleted stem cell transplant. These receptors were obtained from a child aged 2 to 15 with inherited bone marrow failure, due to receive a stem cell transplant. The CDR3 runs from the conserved cysteine through the conserved F or W. Fields, in order: clone size, J gene, D gene, V gene, CDR3 length, CDR3 DNA, CDR3 protein. The D gene is left open where the match is weak. Expanded clones are given a class, and other clones once, few, many or no size at all.

>many|TRBJ1-1|NA|TRBV4-3|15
TGCGCCAGCAGCCAAGACGGGTGGGTGAACACTGAAGCTTTCTTT
CASSQDGWVNTEAFF
>few|TRBJ1-1|NA|TRBV4-2|18
TGTGCCAGCAGCCAAGATGTCGCATGGGAGGATATGAACACTGAAGCTTTCTTT
CASSQDVAWEDMNTEAFF
>many|TRBJ2-5|NA|TRBV7-9|13
TGTGCCACCTCTAATCGTCGGCAAGAGACCCAGTACTTC
CATSNRRQETQYF
>many|TRBJ2-1|TRBD2|TRBV19|16
TGTGCCAGTACCCCCCGGGCTAGCGGGACCTACAATGAGCAGTTCTTC
CASTPRASGTYNEQFF
>NA|TRBJ1-1|TRBD1|TRBV28|17
TGTGCCAGCAGTTTATTATGGGACAGCCCAATTCACACTGAAGCTTTCTTT
CASSLLWDSPIHTEAFF
>NA|TRBJ2-6|TRBD1|TRBV28|18
TGTGCCAGCAGTTTATGGTCAGGGGGCGCCCCTGGGGCCAACGTCCTGACTTTC
CASSLWSGGAPGANVLTF
>NA|TRBJ1-1|NA|TRBV20-1|13
TGCAGTGCTAGAGATTGGGGGGAGGGTGGAGCTTTCTTT
CSARDWGEGGAFF
>few|TRBJ2-7|TRBD1|TRBV6-5|15
TGTGCCAGCAGTTACTGGACAGGGAAGGGCTACGAGCAGTACTTC
CASSYWTGKGYEQYF
>few|TRBJ2-7|NA|TRBV28|12
TGTGCCAGCAGTTCGGATCAGATCGGGCAGTACTTC
CASSSDQIGQYF
>NA|TRBJ2-1|TRBD2|TRBV30|15
TGTGCCTGGAGTCTTTTAGCGGGAGGTTGGAGTGAGCAGTTCTTC
CAWSLLAGGWSEQFF
>NA|TRBJ1-1|NA|TRBV7-9|15
TGTGCCAGCAGCCGTTTTGGTGTTATGAACACTGAAGCTTTCTTT
CASSRFGVMNTEAFF
>NA|TRBJ2-1|NA|TRBV4-3|17
TGCGCCAGCAGCCAAGATGGGACGGGAGAGGTAATTAATGAGCAGTTCTTC
CASSQDGTGEVINEQFF
>many|TRBJ2-4|TRBD2|TRBV7-2|16
TGTGCCAGCAGCTTAGGAGCGGGGCTAGCCAAAAACATTCAGTACTTC
CASSLGAGLAKNIQYF
>many|TRBJ2-7|NA|TRBV11-2|14
TGTGCCAGCAGCTTAAACGGGAGCCCAGCTGCGCAGTACTTC
CASSLNGSPAAQYF
>many|TRBJ1-1|NA|TRBV29-1|11
TGCAGCGTTGAATACCCCCCTGAAGCTTTCTTT
CSVEYPPEAFF
>few|TRBJ2-3|TRBD1|TRBV7-2|17
TGTGCCAGCAGCTTAGCTTGGACAGGGGGGATCACAGATACGCAGTATTTT
CASSLAWTGGITDTQYF
>many|TRBJ1-1|NA|TRBV11-2|13
TGTGCCAGCAGCCCCAAGGGGCACACTGAAGCTTTCTTT
CASSPKGHTEAFF
>many|TRBJ2-3|NA|TRBV29-1|15
TGCAGCGTTGGTGGGAGAGGTCCAAGCACAGATACGCAGTATTTT
CSVGGRGPSTDTQYF
>NA|TRBJ1-5|NA|TRBV12-3/TRBV12-4|14
TGTGCCAGCAGTTTAACGGGGTGGGAGCAGCCCCAGCATTTT
CASSLTGWEQPQHF
>many|TRBJ2-7|TRBD1|TRBV4-3|16
TGCGCCAGCAGCCAAGAACAGAAGACAGGGGGCTACGAGCAGTACTTC
CASSQEQKTGGYEQYF
>many|TRBJ2-7|TRBD1|TRBV27|14
TGTGCCAGCACTCCGGGACAGGGGGCCTACGAGCAGTACTTC
CASTPGQGAYEQYF
>many|TRBJ2-2|TRBD2|TRBV5-1|15
TGCGCCAGCAGCTGGACTAGTACGATCACCGGGGAGCTGTTTTTT
CASSWTSTITGELFF
>many|TRBJ1-1|NA|TRBV6-6|13
TGTGCCAGCAGTTACGGCCAGACCCCCGAAGCTTTCTTT
CASSYGQTPEAFF
>few|TRBJ2-2|NA|TRBV20-1|17
TGCAGTGCTAGAGATCTCGGGGACACGATAAACACCGGGGAGCTGTTTTTT
CSARDLGDTINTGELFF
>many|TRBJ2-7|NA|TRBV7-6|14
TGTGCCAGCAGCTTAGTTCAGGGAGCCTACGAGCAGTACTTC
CASSLVQGAYEQYF
>many|TRBJ1-6|NA|TRBV5-5|14
TGTGCCAGCAGGGGGGGGCAAACGGAATCACCCCTCCACTTT
CASRGGQTESPLHF
>few|TRBJ1-1|TRBD1|TRBV4-1|15
TGCGCCAGCAGCCACGGGACAGGGAGGGGCACTGAAGCTTTCTTT
CASSHGTGRGTEAFF
>few|TRBJ2-5|TRBD2|TRBV29-1|13
TGCAGCGTTTACGGGAGCGGGGGAGAGACCCAGTACTTC
CSVYGSGGETQYF
>many|TRBJ2-7|TRBD2|TRBV20-1|18
TGCAGTGCTGATGGGACTAGCGGGAGCAGAATGGGCTACTACGAGCAGTACTTC
CSADGTSGSRMGYYEQYF
>few|TRBJ2-7|NA|TRBV12-3/TRBV12-4|15
TGTGCCAGCAGTTCCGAGGAGAGGGGGTCGTACGAGCAGTACTTC
CASSSEERGSYEQYF
>NA|TRBJ2-1|TRBD2|TRBV7-6|17
TGTGCCAGCAGCTCCTATCGCGGGAGACTCTCCTACAATGAGCAGTTCTTC
CASSSYRGRLSYNEQFF
>many|TRBJ2-7|TRBD2|TRBV5-1|13
TGCGCCAGCAGCGCAGTAGCGGGAAGCGAGCAGTACTTC
CASSAVAGSEQYF
>many|TRBJ2-2|NA|TRBV7-6|16
TGTGCCAGCAGCTTAAGGGAGTTGGCCTTTCCAGGGGAGCTGTTTTTT
CASSLRELAFPGELFF
>NA|TRBJ2-7|NA|TRBV5-4|15
TGTGCCAGCAGCTTGGCAGGTTCCAGCTCCTACGAGCAGTACTTC
CASSLAGSSSYEQYF
>many|TRBJ2-7|NA|TRBV12-3/TRBV12-4|13
TGTGCCAGCAAGGCCAAGAACTCCTACGAGCAGTACTTC
CASKAKNSYEQYF
>NA|TRBJ2-2|NA|TRBV29-1|15
TGCAGCGTTGAACCAGGGTCGGCGAACACCGGGGAGCTGTTTTTT
CSVEPGSANTGELFF
>many|TRBJ2-2|TRBD1|TRBV6-2/TRBV6-3|13
TGTGCCAGCACTGGACAGGGGACCGGGGAGCTGTTTTTT
CASTGQGTGELFF
>few|TRBJ1-5|TRBD1|TRBV7-2|14
TGTGCCAGCAGCCCGACAGGGGCCGGTCAGCCCCAGCATTTT
CASSPTGAGQPQHF
>many|TRBJ2-5|TRBD2|TRBV20-1|17
TGCAGTGCTAGTCTATCTAGCGGGAGTTATCTGAGGGAGACCCAGTACTTC
CSASLSSGSYLRETQYF
>many|TRBJ2-7|NA|TRBV10-2|12
TGCGCCAGCATGTCTACCTTAGTTGAGCAGTACTTC
CASMSTLVEQYF
>NA|TRBJ2-2|TRBD2|TRBV3-1|18
TGTGCCAGCAGTCCCGCGCCCGGGACTAGCGGGAACACCGGGGAGCTGTTTTTT
CASSPAPGTSGNTGELFF